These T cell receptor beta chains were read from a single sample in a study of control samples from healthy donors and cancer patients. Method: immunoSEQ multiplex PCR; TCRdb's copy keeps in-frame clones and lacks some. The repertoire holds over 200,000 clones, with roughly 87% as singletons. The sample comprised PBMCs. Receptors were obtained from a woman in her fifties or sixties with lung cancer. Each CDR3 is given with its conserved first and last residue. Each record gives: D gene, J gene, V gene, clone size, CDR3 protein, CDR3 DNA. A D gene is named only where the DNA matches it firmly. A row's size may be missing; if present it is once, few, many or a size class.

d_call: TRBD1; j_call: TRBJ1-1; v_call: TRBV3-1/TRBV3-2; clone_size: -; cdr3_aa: CASSQRGRRTEAFF; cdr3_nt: TGTGCCAGCAGCCAAAGGGGGCGCAGGACTGAAGCTTTCTTT
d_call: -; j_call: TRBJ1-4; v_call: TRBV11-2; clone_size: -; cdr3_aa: CASSQPGTTNEKLFF; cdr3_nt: TGTGCCAGCAGCCAGCCGGGAACAACTAATGAAAAACTGTTTTTT
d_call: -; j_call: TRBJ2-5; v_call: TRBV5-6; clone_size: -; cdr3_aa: CASSLVGGETQYF; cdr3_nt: TGTGCCAGCAGCTTGGTAGGGGGAGAGACCCAGTACTTC
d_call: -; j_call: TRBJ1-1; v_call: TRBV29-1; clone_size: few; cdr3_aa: CSVVRNTEAFF; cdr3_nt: TGCAGCGTCGTCCGGAACACTGAAGCTTTCTTT
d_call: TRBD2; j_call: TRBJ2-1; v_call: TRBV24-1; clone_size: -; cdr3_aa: CATSDPTSGSINEQFF; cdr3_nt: TGTGCCACCAGTGACCCCACTAGCGGGAGTATAAATGAGCAGTTCTTC
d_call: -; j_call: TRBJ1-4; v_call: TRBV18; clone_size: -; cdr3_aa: CASSGGGARFNEKLFF; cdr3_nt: TGTGCCAGCTCCGGAGGAGGGGCCCGTTTTAATGAAAAACTGTTTTTT
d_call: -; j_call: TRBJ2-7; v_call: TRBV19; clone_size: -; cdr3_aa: CASSIGPAASYEQYF; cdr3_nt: TGTGCCAGTAGTATTGGGCCGGCAGCCTCCTACGAGCAGTACTTC
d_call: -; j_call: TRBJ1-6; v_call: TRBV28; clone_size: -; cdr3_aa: CASRPGGARNSPLHF; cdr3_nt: TGTGCCAGCAGGCCAGGCGGAGCCCGTAATTCACCCCTCCACTTT
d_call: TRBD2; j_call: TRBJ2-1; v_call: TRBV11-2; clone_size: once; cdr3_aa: CASSFSQLAGYNEQFF; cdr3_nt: TGTGCCAGCAGCTTTTCACAGCTAGCGGGCTACAATGAGCAGTTCTTC
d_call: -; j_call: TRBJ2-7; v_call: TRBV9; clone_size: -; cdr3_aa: CASSPEGYEQYF; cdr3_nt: TGTGCCAGCAGCCCTGAGGGCTACGAGCAGTACTTC
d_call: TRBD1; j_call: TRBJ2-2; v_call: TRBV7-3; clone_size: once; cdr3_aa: CASSPRQGAVTGELFF; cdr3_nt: TGTGCCAGCAGCCCAAGACAGGGGGCGGTCACCGGGGAGCTGTTTTTT
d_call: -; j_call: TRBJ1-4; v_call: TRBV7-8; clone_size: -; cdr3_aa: CASSLRRGTNEKLFF; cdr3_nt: TGTGCCAGCAGCTTACGGAGGGGGACTAATGAAAAACTGTTTTTT
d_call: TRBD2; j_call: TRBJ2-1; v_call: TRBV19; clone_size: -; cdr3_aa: CASSAPMLAGGPNEQFF; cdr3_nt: TGTGCCAGTAGTGCACCTATGCTAGCGGGGGGACCCAATGAGCAGTTCTTC
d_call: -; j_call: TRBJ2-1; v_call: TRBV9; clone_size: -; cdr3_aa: CASSVATGGAGYNEQFF; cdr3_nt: TGTGCCAGCAGCGTAGCTACCGGGGGCGCGGGTTACAATGAGCAGTTCTTC
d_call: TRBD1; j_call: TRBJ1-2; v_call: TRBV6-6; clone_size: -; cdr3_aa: CASSYQVGQGAGGYTF; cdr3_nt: TGTGCCAGCAGTTACCAGGTGGGACAGGGGGCTGGTGGCTACACCTTC
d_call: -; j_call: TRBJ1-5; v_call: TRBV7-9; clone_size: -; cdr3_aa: CASSQWTDNQPQHF; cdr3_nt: TGTGCCAGCAGCCAATGGACAGACAATCAGCCCCAGCATTTT
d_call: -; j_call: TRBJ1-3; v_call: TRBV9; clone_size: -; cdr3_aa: CASSVTDTGNTIYF; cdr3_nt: TGTGCCAGCAGCGTTACAGATACTGGAAACACCATATATTTT
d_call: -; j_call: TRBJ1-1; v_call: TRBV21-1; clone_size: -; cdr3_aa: CASSKSVGKNTEAFF; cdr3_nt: TGTGCCAGCAGCAAATCTGTCGGCAAGAACACTGAAGCTTTCTTT
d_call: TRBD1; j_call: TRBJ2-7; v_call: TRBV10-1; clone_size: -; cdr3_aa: CASGSTGAKDEQYF; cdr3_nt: TGCGCCAGCGGGTCGACAGGGGCGAAAGACGAGCAGTACTTC
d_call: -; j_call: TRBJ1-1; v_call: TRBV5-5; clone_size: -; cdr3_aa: CASSPPPGAMNTEAFF; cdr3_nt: TGTGCCAGCAGCCCCCCCCCAGGGGCCATGAACACTGAAGCTTTCTTT
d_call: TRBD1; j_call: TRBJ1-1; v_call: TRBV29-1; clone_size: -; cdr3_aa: CSTGGRAFF; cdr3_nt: TGTAGTACAGGGGGCCGGGCTTTCTTT
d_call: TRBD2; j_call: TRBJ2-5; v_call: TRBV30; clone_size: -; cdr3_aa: CAWSVPGRETQYF; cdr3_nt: TGTGCCTGGAGTGTACCCGGGAGGGAGACCCAGTACTTC
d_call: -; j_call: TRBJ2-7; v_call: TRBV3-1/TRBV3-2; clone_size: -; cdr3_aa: CASSQNRLTYEQYF; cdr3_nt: TGTGCCAGCAGCCAAAACAGACTAACCTACGAGCAGTACTTC
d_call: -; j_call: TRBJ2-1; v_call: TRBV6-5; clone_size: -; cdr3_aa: CASSSTRGPVYNEQFF; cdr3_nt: TGTGCCAGCAGTTCAACCCGAGGGCCGGTATACAATGAGCAGTTCTTC
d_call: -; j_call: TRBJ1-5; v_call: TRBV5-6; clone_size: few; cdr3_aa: CASSLFGQGHQPQHF; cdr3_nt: TGTGCCAGCAGCTTGTTCGGGCAGGGTCATCAGCCCCAGCATTTT
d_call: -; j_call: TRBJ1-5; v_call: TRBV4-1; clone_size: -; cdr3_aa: CASSQADYSNQPQHF; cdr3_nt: TGCGCCAGCAGCCAAGCCGATTATAGCAATCAGCCCCAGCATTTT
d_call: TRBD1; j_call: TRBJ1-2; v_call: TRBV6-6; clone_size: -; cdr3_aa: CASSYSEGADGYTF; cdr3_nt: TGTGCCAGCAGTTACTCAGAGGGGGCGGATGGCTACACCTTC
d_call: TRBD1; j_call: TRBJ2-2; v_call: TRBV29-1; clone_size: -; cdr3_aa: CSGGQGQNTGELFF; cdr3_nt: TGCAGCGGTGGACAGGGCCAGAACACCGGGGAGCTGTTTTTT
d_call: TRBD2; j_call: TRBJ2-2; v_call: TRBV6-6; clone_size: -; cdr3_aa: CASRPPGLAGAGELFF; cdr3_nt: TGTGCCAGCAGGCCACCGGGACTAGCGGGGGCCGGGGAGCTGTTTTTT
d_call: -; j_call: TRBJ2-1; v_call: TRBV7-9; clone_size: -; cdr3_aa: CASSAVGSYNEQFF; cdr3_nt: TGTGCCAGCTCGGCCGTGGGGTCCTACAATGAGCAGTTCTTC
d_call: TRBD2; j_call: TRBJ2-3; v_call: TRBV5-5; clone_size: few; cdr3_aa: CASSLSGRPDTQYF; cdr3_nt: TGTGCCAGCAGCTTGTCCGGGAGGCCAGATACGCAGTATTTT
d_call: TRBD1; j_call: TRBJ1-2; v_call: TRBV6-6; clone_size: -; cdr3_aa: CASSYGQGPSGYTF; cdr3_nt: TGTGCCAGCAGTTATGGACAGGGGCCATCGGGCTACACCTTC
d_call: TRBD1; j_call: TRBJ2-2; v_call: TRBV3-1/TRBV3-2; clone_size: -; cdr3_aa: CASTFSDRGRTGELFF; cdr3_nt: TGTGCCAGCACCTTCTCGGACAGGGGTCGCACCGGGGAGCTGTTTTTT